What follows are 25 T cell receptor beta chains derived from one specimen sequenced in a study of OX40 agonist ivuxolimab in advanced cancers. Produced via immunoSEQ multiplex PCR; TCRdb's table is partial and in-frame only. This table holds approximately 60,000 clones, about four fifths found once. The sample in question was CD4+ or CD8+ T cells sorted from blood, obtained in a trial of the OX40 agonist ivuxolimab. These receptors came from an adult with an advanced solid tumor such as melanoma, head and neck, liver or kidney cancer.

CDR3 in amino acids: CASSLAGAYNQPQHF. The CDR3 coding sequence is TGTGCCAGCAGCTTGGCTGGGGCCTACAATCAGCCCCAGCATTTT. The V and J genes are TRBV5-6 and TRBJ1-5, with D possibly matching TRBD1 (5 bases). The germline V gene encodes CDR1 SGHDT and CDR2 YYEEEE. CDR3 length: 15 amino acids. Trimming removed 0 bases from V and 3 bases from J, with 10 bases in between.

This rearrangement joins TRBV7-3 to TRBJ2-3; the match to TRBD1 covers 8 bases. The V gene's germline CDR1 is SGHTA and CDR2 FQGTGA. The CDR3 length is 15 residues. The ends lost 5 bases at V and 1 base at J; junction bases unmatched: 5. CDR3 sequence: CASSNQGAGTDTQYF. In DNA form, the CDR3 reads TGTGCCAGCAGCAACCAGGGGGCGGGCACAGATACGCAGTATTTT.

This clone was seen just once. The genes are TRBV11-2 and TRBJ1-5; D unclear. The CDR3 is 13 residues long. Looked up from germline, CDR1 is SGHAT and CDR2 is FQNNGV. V gave up 4 bases and J gave up 4 bases, with 8 bases separating them. CDR3 loop: CASSSQSNQPQHF. Here the CDR3 DNA reads TGTGCCAGCAGCTCCCAAAGTAATCAGCCCCAGCATTTT.

This chain links TRBV6-5 with TRBJ2-7; weak D call: TRBD1 (5 bases). V lost 0 bases to trimming and J lost 1 base, with 13 bases between them. Germline V gene data show CDR1 as MNHEY and CDR2 as SVGAGI. CDR3 length: 16 residues. The DNA for the CDR3 is TGTGCCAGCAGTTACTCGATGGGCAGGGTGTCCTACGAGCAGTACTTC. This codes for CASSYSMGRVSYEQYF.

This sequence joins TRBV6-1 and TRBJ2-3, with unresolved D. CDR1 and CDR2 from the germline V gene are MNHNS and SASEGT. This CDR3 region has 15 residues. The V end lost 0 bases, the J end lost 3 bases, and 10 bases lay between the germline ends. The CDR3 sequence is CASSEASRWTDTQYF. The CDR3 DNA reads as TGTGCCAGCAGTGAAGCATCAAGGTGGACAGATACGCAGTATTTT.

This clone was recorded only once. The V and J genes are TRBV5-6 and TRBJ1-1; D uncertain. Deletions cut 3 bases from V and 4 bases from J, with 19 bases between. The CDR3 totals 16 residues. Germline V gives CDR1 SGHDT, CDR2 YYEEEE. The CDR3 nucleotides read TGTGCCAGCAGCTGGGCCTGGGATCACGTGGGCACTGAAGCTTTCTTT. Its protein product is CASSWAWDHVGTEAFF.

The chain combines TRBV11-2 with TRBJ1-1, with 9 bases fitting TRBD1. Per the germline V gene, CDR1 is SGHAT and CDR2 is FQNNGV. V gave up 3 bases and J gave up 7 bases; unmatched junction bases: 3. This CDR3 has 13 amino acids. The DNA for the CDR3 is TGTGCCAGCAGCTTTACAGGGGGCGGTGAAGCTTTCTTT. Its translation is CASSFTGGGEAFF.

The chain recombines TRBV27 with TRBJ2-3, with D hard to call. Trimming left V 3 bases short and J 5 bases short, with 15 bases between. The CDR3 runs to 15 residues. CDR1 and CDR2 from the germline V gene are MNHEY and SMNVEV (reference sequence). This CDR3 reads CASSFLRTLGDTQYF. DNA of the CDR3: TGTGCCAGCAGTTTCCTCCGGACCCTAGGAGATACGCAGTATTTT.

There are a few counts of this clone. The genes are TRBV19 and TRBJ1-1; TRBD1 might be the D (5 bases). Per germline, CDR1 LNHDA and CDR2 SQIVND (reference sequence). Between the trimmed V and J ends, which lost 4 bases and 4 bases, there was a span of 16 bases. The CDR3 covers 15 residues. Written as DNA, the CDR3 is TGTGCCAGTAGTACCCAGACCCTGGGGGGCACTGAAGCTTTCTTT. This encodes CASSTQTLGGTEAFF.

The chain combines TRBV14 with TRBJ1-3; no reliable D call. Germline values: CDR1 SGHDN, CDR2 FVKESK. Trimming took off 4 bases at V and 5 bases at J, with 9 bases between the two ends. CDR3 length: 13 residues. The CDR3 DNA reads TGTGCCAGCAGCCGGGATAGTAGAAACACCATATATTTT. Its protein product is CASSRDSRNTIYF.

The rearrangement uses TRBV11-3 and TRBJ2-7, with TRBD1 matching over 7 bases. The V gene's germline CDR1 is SGHNT and CDR2 YENEEA. Trimming at V came to 3 bases and at J to 6 bases, leaving 5 bases not matched to a gene. CDR3 size: 13 residues. The CDR3 reads CASSLLAGGEQYF. DNA of the CDR3: TGTGCCAGCAGCTTGCTGGCAGGGGGCGAGCAGTACTTC.

The chain recombines TRBV6-5 with TRBJ2-2, with a tentative D call TRBD1 (6 bases). The V gene lost 4 bases and the J gene lost 1 base, with 10 bases spanning the gap. From germline, CDR1 is MNHEY and CDR2 SVGAGI. The CDR3 loop spans 15 amino acids. In nucleotides, the CDR3 is TGTGCCAGCAGTTCCAGGGGCTGGAACACCGGGGAGCTGTTTTTT. It specifies CASSSRGWNTGELFF.

The V gene is TRBV10-2, the J gene TRBJ1-1, with 9 bases lining up with TRBD1. Germline V gene data show CDR1 as WSHSY and CDR2 as SAAADI. The CDR3 contains 14 residues. V dropped 5 bases and J dropped 4; count of bases not matched to a gene: 5. The DNA for the CDR3 is TGCGCCAGCAGTAACAGGGGGCAGAGCACTGAAGCTTTCTTT. It is translated as CASSNRGQSTEAFF.

The chain is built from TRBV7-3 and TRBJ2-1; 12 positions match TRBD2. The length of the CDR3 is 17 residues. Germline V lookup: CDR1 SGHTA, CDR2 FQGTGA. With V trimmed by 3 bases and J by 0 bases, 3 bases remained unmatched. Written as DNA, the CDR3 is TGTGCCAGCAGCTTGTCACTAGCGGGGGGCTCCTACAATGAGCAGTTCTTC. Protein: CASSLSLAGGSYNEQFF.

V is TRBV19 and J is TRBJ2-3; the D gene could be TRBD1 or TRBD2 (5 bases each). Between the trimmed V and J ends, which lost 5 bases and 4 bases, there was a span of 22 bases. The CDR3 sequence is 17 residues long. CDR1 is LNHDA, CDR2 SQIVND, per germline (reference sequence). CDR3 DNA: TGTGCCAGTAGTCACGGGAAGACAGCCACATACGCAGATACGCAGTATTTT. This gives the protein CASSHGKTATYADTQYF.

The rearrangement joins TRBV7-9 to TRBJ1-3; D possibly corresponds to TRBD1 (6 bases). The germline gives CDR1 SEHNR, CDR2 FQNEAQ (reference sequence). This CDR3 region has 16 residues. The V gene lost 5 bases and the J gene lost 2 bases, with 16 bases spanning the gap. The CDR3 loop is CASSPRDRHTGNTIYF. The CDR3 region has the DNA TGTGCCAGCAGCCCTAGAGACAGGCACACTGGAAACACCATATATTTT.

The chain employs TRBV7-2 and TRBJ2-4; weak D call: TRBD2 (6 bases). This CDR3 has 15 amino acids. Trimming left V 5 bases short and J 0 bases short, with 11 bases between. Germline-derived CDR1 and CDR2 are SGHTA and FQGNSA. The CDR3 region has the DNA TGTGCCAGCAGCGATAAAGCGGGAGCCAAAAACATTCAGTACTTC. It translates to CASSDKAGAKNIQYF.

This chain joins TRBV30 and TRBJ1-2, with a weak D call TRBD1 (6 bases). V gave up 5 bases and J gave up 6 bases, with 22 bases separating them. The CDR3 runs 15 residues. Germline CDR1 GTSNPN, CDR2 SVGIG (reference sequence). The CDR3 coding sequence is TGTGCCTGGTCACTCCTAACCGGGACAAAGAATGGCTACACCTTC. This gives the protein CAWSLLTGTKNGYTF.

The chain links TRBV7-2 to TRBJ1-1; no definite D call. The length of the CDR3 is 14 residues. In germline, CDR1 is SGHTA, CDR2 FQGNSA. V lost 4 bases and J 1 base, leaving 10 bases between the germline ends. The CDR3 region has the DNA TGTGCCAGCAGCTCCTTTGAGGGGAACACTGAAGCTTTCTTT. Amino acid sequence: CASSSFEGNTEAFF.

The chain carries TRBV6-1 and TRBJ1-1; the D is unclear. The CDR3 has 14 amino acids. Per germline, CDR1 MNHNS and CDR2 SASEGT. Deletions cut 3 bases from V and 0 bases from J, with 8 bases between. In DNA form, the CDR3 reads TGTGCCAGCAGTGATGACGGGCTGAACACTGAAGCTTTCTTT. It codes for CASSDDGLNTEAFF.

The chain is built from TRBV14 and TRBJ1-1, with 7 bases aligning to TRBD1. The germline gives CDR1 SGHDN, CDR2 FVKESK. The CDR3 spans 16 residues. After removal of 0 bases from V and 0 bases from J, the junction contained 4 bases not matched to a gene. CDR3 coding DNA: TGTGCCAGCAGCCAAGAACAGGGGTGGATGAACACTGAAGCTTTCTTT. This codes for CASSQEQGWMNTEAFF.

CDR3 in amino acids: CASSNRGEFHEQYF. The CDR3 region has the DNA TGTGCCAGTAGTAACAGGGGTGAATTCCACGAGCAGTACTTC. This rearrangement joins TRBV19 to TRBJ2-7, with 7 nucleotides matching TRBD1. Trimming removed 4 bases from V and 5 bases from J; junction bases left unmatched: 8. The CDR3 loop spans 14 amino acids. Germline V gene lookup returns CDR1 LNHDA and CDR2 SQIVND (reference sequence).

The count of this clone is one. V usage is TRBV2 and J usage is TRBJ2-3; D might be TRBD1 (6 bases). CDR3 length: 14 amino acids. V lost 4 bases to trimming and J lost 1 base, with 9 bases between them. The V gene's germline CDR1 is SNHLY and CDR2 FYNNEI. The CDR3 DNA reads as TGTGCCAGCAGTGCCTGGACAGGCACAGATACGCAGTATTTT. Amino acid sequence: CASSAWTGTDTQYF.

The chain employs TRBV6-1 and TRBJ1-2, with 8 bases lining up with TRBD1. Germline V gene data show CDR1 as MNHNS and CDR2 as SASEGT. The CDR3 is 12 residues long. V was pared by 10 bases and J by 7 bases, with 8 bases of the junction left unmatched. CDR3 sequence: CATGGEITGYTF. The CDR3 nucleotides read TGTGCCACAGGGGGCGAAATAACTGGCTACACCTTC.

The chain links TRBV2 to TRBJ1-2; weak D call: TRBD1 (5 bases). V lost 4 bases, J lost 5 bases, and 17 bases lay in between. Germline loops: CDR1 SNHLY, CDR2 FYNNEI. The CDR3 is 15 residues long. CDR3 nucleotide sequence: TGTGCCAGCAGTGTTTCATACAGGACTTCGTATGGCTACACCTTC. It encodes CASSVSYRTSYGYTF.